The rows below give T cell receptor beta chains drawn from one sample of a study of early T cells in non-severe SARS-CoV-2 infection. TCRdb itself ran the 5' RACE reads through MiXCR, one entry per CDR3 protein. The sample has approximately 89,000 distinct CDR3 sequences, roughly 13% seen once. The sequencing input was whole blood. These receptors were taken from an adult who was a healthcare worker with PCR-confirmed SARS-CoV-2 infection or an uninfected control (not recorded which). Each CDR3 is given with its conserved first and last residue. Fields, in order: J gene, V gene, D gene, clone size, CDR3 protein, CDR3 DNA. The D gene is left open where the match is weak. Expanded clones get a size class; other rows say once, few or many, or leave the size out.

TRBJ1-5 | TRBV12-3/TRBV12-4 | NA | few | CASSFRGPQPQHF | TGTGCCAGCAGTTTTCGAGGGCCCCAGCCCCAGCATTTT
TRBJ2-3 | TRBV11-2 | TRBD2 | few | CASSSTERESYTQYF | TGTGCCAGCAGCTCGACTGAGCGGGAGTCCTATACGCAGTATTTT
TRBJ1-4 | TRBV7-9 | NA | NA | CASSLGHSANEKLFF | TGTGCCAGCAGCTTGGGACATTCGGCTAATGAAAAACTGTTTTTT
TRBJ2-7 | TRBV19 | TRBD1 | many | CASQNSGDSTYEQYF | TGTGCCAGCCAAAACTCTGGGGACAGCACCTACGAGCAGTACTTC
TRBJ1-6 | TRBV7-2 | NA | many | CASTQGTLNSPLHF | TGTGCCAGCACCCAGGGGACACTTAATTCACCCCTCCACTTT
TRBJ2-2 | TRBV10-3 | NA | NA | CAIRDSANTGELFF | TGTGCCATCAGGGACAGCGCGAACACCGGGGAGCTGTTTTTT
TRBJ2-1 | TRBV5-4 | TRBD1 | NA | CASSFRDRMNEQFF | TGTGCCAGCAGCTTTAGGGACAGGATGAATGAGCAGTTCTTC
TRBJ2-3 | TRBV11-1 | NA | many | CASSYESTDTQYF | TGTGCCAGCAGCTATGAAAGCACAGATACGCAGTATTTT
TRBJ2-7 | TRBV11-2 | NA | NA | CAEGGTYEQYF | TGTGCCGAGGGGGGGACCTACGAGCAGTACTTC
TRBJ1-6 | TRBV5-5 | NA | few | CASSGAGDLGALHF | TGTGCCAGCAGCGGAGCCGGGGACTTGGGGGCCCTCCACTTT
TRBJ2-5 | TRBV18 | NA | few | CASSPPNGETQYF | TGTGCCAGCTCACCTCCGAACGGCGAGACCCAGTACTTC
TRBJ2-1 | TRBV18 | TRBD2 | many | CASSRLAGAEYNEQFF | TGTGCCAGCTCACGACTAGCGGGAGCGGAGTACAATGAGCAGTTCTTC
TRBJ1-3 | TRBV11-3 | NA | many | CASSFEARLGNTIYF | TGTGCCAGCAGCTTTGAGGCCCGGCTTGGAAACACCATATATTTT
TRBJ2-7 | TRBV2 | NA | NA | CASSPTPSTTAYEQYF | TGTGCCAGCAGCCCAACCCCGTCTACCACCGCCTACGAGCAGTACTTC
TRBJ2-1 | TRBV12-3/TRBV12-4 | TRBD1 | few | CASSEDRGRSYNEQFF | TGTGCCAGCAGCGAGGACAGGGGTCGCTCCTACAATGAGCAGTTCTTC
TRBJ2-1 | TRBV7-9 | TRBD1 | few | CASSEPGQGSKEQFF | TGTGCCAGCAGCGAACCGGGACAGGGTTCTAAGGAGCAGTTCTTC
TRBJ2-7 | TRBV5-1 | TRBD2 | many | CASSLLAGKYEQYF | TGCGCCAGCAGCTTACTAGCGGGAAAGTACGAGCAGTACTTC
TRBJ1-2 | TRBV19 | TRBD1 | few | CASSLTQGASYGYTF | TGTGCCAGTAGTCTGACCCAGGGGGCGAGCTATGGCTACACCTTC
TRBJ1-2 | TRBV29-1 | NA | many | CSVPSWEGPGYTF | TGCAGCGTCCCCTCATGGGAGGGCCCCGGCTACACCTTC
TRBJ2-2 | TRBV24-1 | NA | NA | CATSGADDLTGELFF | TGTGCCACCAGTGGGGCAGACGATCTCACCGGGGAGCTGTTTTTT
TRBJ2-7 | TRBV29-1 | TRBD1 | NA | CSVHRGLGEQYF | TGCAGCGTTCACAGGGGCCTGGGCGAGCAGTACTTC
TRBJ2-4 | TRBV10-3 | NA | NA | CAIGDNNIKNIQYF | TGTGCCATCGGGGACAACAACATTAAAAACATTCAGTACTTC
TRBJ2-1 | TRBV12-3/TRBV12-4 | NA | NA | CASSLLAYNEQFF | TGTGCCAGCAGTTTGCTAGCCTACAATGAGCAGTTCTTC
TRBJ1-1 | TRBV27 | NA | many | CASRHSLGGTTEAFF | TGTGCCAGCCGTCACAGTCTGGGAGGGACCACTGAAGCTTTCTTT
TRBJ2-7 | TRBV29-1 | TRBD1 | NA | CSVEGGDSVYEQYF | TGCAGCGTTGAAGGAGGGGACAGCGTCTACGAGCAGTACTTC
TRBJ2-7 | TRBV30 | NA | many | CAWSSGRSRSYEQYF | TGTGCCTGGAGCTCTGGAAGGAGCAGATCCTACGAGCAGTACTTC
TRBJ2-1 | TRBV5-4 | TRBD2 | many | CASSLAFPSGNNEQFF | TGTGCCAGCAGCTTGGCCTTCCCTAGCGGCAACAATGAGCAGTTCTTC
TRBJ1-6 | TRBV4-1 | NA | many | CASSQDPRPYNSPLHF | TGCGCCAGCAGCCAAGATCCGAGACCCTATAATTCACCCCTCCACTTT
TRBJ2-1 | TRBV7-3 | NA | medium-sized | CASSPRQSSYNEQFF | TGTGCCAGCAGCCCCCGACAGAGCTCCTACAATGAGCAGTTCTTC